This TCR beta chain was sequenced for a study of CD8 T cells in ankylosing spondylitis. Overall study findings and caveats: Disease-linked clones reportedly showed significant enrichment in matched ankylosing spondylitis synovial fluid. Seven to nine highly homologous variants formed a TCR beta motif that appeared characteristic of ankylosing spondylitis blood.

Concerning this clonotype: Its antigen is currently unknown.

The germline V and J ends were trimmed by 6 bases and 1 base, with 9 bases remaining between them. Germline assignment: CDR1 DFQATT and CDR2 SNEGSKA (reference sequence). The length of the CDR3 is 12 residues. One entry per CDR3 protein results from TCRdb running MiXCR on the 5' RACE reads. This sample yields a few hundred thousand distinct CDR3 sequences, of which roughly 10% are seen a single time; about 10% belongs to the top ten. This chain links TRBV20-1 with TRBJ1-1; no firm D call. This receptor was taken from a female donor with ankylosing spondylitis or in good health (not recorded which). Sample: blood, either unsorted or a sorted T cell fraction (not recorded which). The CDR3 spells CSAEMENTEAFF. The CDR3 nucleotides read TGCAGTGCAGAAATGGAGAACACTGAAGCTTTCTTT.